This record covers a single T cell receptor (beta chain). As originally analysed: Using reference gene primer amplification, nucleated cell counts were estimated. Libraries were prepared by immunoSEQ multiplex PCR; TCRdb keeps only in-frame clonotypes and omits some of them. The DNA was the basis for D and trimming; V, J and clone size are from that table. The repertoire holds tens of thousands of clones, with roughly nine tenths as singletons. The source of the sample is a study of blood T cell repertoires in COVID-19. Study context: There were acute and convalescent COVID-19 samples, and they came from the United States, Italy and Spain. Sample material is recorded as cDNA or gDNA derived from T cells, B-cell-depleted T cells, or PBMCs.

This CDR3 contains 15 residues. J gave up 2 bases and V 8 bases, and 7 bases lay outside the gene matches. CDR1 and CDR2 from the germline V gene are SNHLY and FYNNEI. Sample: peripheral blood. The V call is TRBV2, the J call TRBJ1-5; 9 nucleotides match TRBD1. The sequence came from a man in his fifties or sixties with acute or convalescent COVID-19. The CDR3 reads CASHLTGGGNQPQHF. The DNA for the CDR3 is TGTGCCAGCCACCTAACAGGGGGCGGCAATCAGCCCCAGCATTTT.